This note documents a single T cell receptor (beta chain) sequence. Its antigen is undetermined. This CDR3 contains 17 residues. Germline trimming cut 6 bases from V and 5 bases from J; bases unmatched to any gene: 15. Germline V gives CDR1 MDHEN, CDR2 SYDVKM. This record belongs to a study of shared clonotypes between healthy human individuals. Study outcomes and limitations: The study found lower generation probabilities in non-shared clonotypes than in those shared by all four donors.

Clones were read by immunoSEQ multiplex PCR, and TCRdb kept only the in-frame ones, dropping some. The sample holds roughly 2,500,000 clones, approximately 93% seen once. The rearrangement links TRBV28 to TRBJ2-5; 10 bases are shared with TRBD2. The receptor was isolated from a man younger than 35 in good health. Some clones in this sample may be carry-over from other donors' samples. Source material: naive CD4+ T cells from PBMCs. Noted subset: CD45RA+ positively selected. The CDR3 spells CASRRSGGELFLETQYF. The CDR3 bases are TGTGCCAGCAGAAGAAGCGGGGGGGAATTGTTTCTCGAGACCCAGTACTTC.